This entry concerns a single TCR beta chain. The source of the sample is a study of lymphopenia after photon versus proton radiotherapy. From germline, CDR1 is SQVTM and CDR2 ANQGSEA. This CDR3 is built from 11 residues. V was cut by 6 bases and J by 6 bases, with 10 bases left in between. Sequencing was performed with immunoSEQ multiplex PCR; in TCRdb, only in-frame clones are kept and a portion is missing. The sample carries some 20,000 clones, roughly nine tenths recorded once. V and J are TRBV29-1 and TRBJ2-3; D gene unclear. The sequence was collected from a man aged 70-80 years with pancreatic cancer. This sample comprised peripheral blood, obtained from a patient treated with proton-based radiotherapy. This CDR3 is CSVKSVDTQYF. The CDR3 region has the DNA TGCAGCGTCAAGAGTGTGGATACGCAGTATTTT.